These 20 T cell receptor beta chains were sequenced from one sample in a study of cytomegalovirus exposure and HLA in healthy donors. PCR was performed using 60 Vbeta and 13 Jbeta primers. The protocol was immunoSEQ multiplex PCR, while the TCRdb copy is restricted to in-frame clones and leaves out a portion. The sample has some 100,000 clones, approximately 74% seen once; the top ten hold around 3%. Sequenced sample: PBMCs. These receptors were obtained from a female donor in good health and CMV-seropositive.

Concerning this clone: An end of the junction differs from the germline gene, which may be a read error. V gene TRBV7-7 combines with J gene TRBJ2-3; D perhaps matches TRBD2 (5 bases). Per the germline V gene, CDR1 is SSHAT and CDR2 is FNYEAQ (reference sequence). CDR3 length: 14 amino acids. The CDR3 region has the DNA TGTGCTAGCAGCTTAGGAGGTTCCTCAGATACGCAGTATTTT. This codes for CASSLGGSSDTQYF.

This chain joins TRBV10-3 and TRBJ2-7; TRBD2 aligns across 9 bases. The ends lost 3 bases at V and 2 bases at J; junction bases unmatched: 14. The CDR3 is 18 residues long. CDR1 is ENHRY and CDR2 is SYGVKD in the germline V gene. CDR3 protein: CAISERRDGGRVTYEQYF. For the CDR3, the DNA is TGTGCCATCAGTGAAAGAAGGGACGGCGGGAGGGTAACCTACGAGCAGTACTTC.

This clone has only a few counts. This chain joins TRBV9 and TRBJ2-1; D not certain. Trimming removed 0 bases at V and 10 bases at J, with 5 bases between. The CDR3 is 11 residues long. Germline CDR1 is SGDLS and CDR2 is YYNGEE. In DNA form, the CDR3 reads TGTGCCAGCAGCGTAGGGAGAGAGCAGTTCTTC. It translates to CASSVGREQFF.

The CDR3 nucleotides read TGCAGCGTCACCACAGGGGGCCAAGAGACCCAGTACTTC. The encoded protein is CSVTTGGQETQYF. The V gene is TRBV29-1, the J gene TRBJ2-5; 8 nucleotides align to TRBD1. Per the germline V gene, CDR1 is SQVTM and CDR2 is ANQGSEA. This CDR3 spans 13 amino acids. V trimming: 6 bases; J trimming: 1 base; junction bases outside the gene matches: 4.

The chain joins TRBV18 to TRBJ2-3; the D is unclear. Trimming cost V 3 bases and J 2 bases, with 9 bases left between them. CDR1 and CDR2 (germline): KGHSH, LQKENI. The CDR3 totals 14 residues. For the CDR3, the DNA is TGTGCCAGCTCACCGTCCGGAGCCACAGATACGCAGTATTTT. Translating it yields CASSPSGATDTQYF.

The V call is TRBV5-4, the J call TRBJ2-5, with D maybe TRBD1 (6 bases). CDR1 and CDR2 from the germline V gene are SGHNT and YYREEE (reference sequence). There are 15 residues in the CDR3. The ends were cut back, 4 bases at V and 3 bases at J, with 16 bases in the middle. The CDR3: CASSPSARGKETQYF. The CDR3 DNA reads TGTGCCAGCAGCCCGTCGGCCAGGGGTAAAGAGACCCAGTACTTC.

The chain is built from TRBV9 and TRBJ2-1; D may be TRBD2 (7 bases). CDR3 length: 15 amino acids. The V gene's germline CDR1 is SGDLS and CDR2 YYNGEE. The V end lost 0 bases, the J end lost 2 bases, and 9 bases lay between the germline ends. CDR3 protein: CASSVVGGPYNEQFF. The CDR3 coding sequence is TGTGCCAGCAGCGTAGTCGGGGGGCCCTACAATGAGCAGTTCTTC.

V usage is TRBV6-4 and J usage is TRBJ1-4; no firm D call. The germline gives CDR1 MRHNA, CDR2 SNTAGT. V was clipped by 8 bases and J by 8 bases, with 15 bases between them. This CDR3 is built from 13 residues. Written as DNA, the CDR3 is TGTGCCAGCTCCCGGGAGTTGGGGGAAAAACTGTTTTTT. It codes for CASSRELGEKLFF.

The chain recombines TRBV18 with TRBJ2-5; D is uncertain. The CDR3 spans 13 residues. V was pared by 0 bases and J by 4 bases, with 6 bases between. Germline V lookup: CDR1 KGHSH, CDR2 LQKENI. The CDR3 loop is CASSPPVRETQYF. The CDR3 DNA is TGTGCCAGCTCACCACCAGTGCGAGAGACCCAGTACTTC. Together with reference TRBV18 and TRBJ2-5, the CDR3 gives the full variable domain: NAGVMQNPRHLVRRRGQEARLRCSPMKGHSHVYWYRQLPEEGLKFMVYLQKENIIDESGMPKERFSAEFPKEGPSILRIQQVVRGDSAAYFCASSPPVRETQYFGPGTRLLVL.

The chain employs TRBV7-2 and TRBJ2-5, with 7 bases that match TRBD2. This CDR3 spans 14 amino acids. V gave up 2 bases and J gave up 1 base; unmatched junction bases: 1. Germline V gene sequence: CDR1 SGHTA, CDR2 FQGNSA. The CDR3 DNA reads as TGTGCCAGCAGCTTATCGGGGGGCCAAGAGACCCAGTACTTC. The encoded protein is CASSLSGGQETQYF.

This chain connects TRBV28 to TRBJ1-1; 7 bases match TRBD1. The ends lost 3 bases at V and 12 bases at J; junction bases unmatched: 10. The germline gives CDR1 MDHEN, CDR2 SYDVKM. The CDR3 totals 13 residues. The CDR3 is CASSLLAGGVPFF. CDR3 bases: TGTGCCAGCAGTTTGTTGGCAGGGGGAGTCCCTTTCTTT.

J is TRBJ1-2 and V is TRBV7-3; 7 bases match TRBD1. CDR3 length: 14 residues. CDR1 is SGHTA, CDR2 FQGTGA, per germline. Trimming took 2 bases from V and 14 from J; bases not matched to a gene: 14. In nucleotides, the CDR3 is TGTGCCAGCAGCTTATCCCGGGACAGTCCCTCACCTACCTTC. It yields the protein CASSLSRDSPSPTF.

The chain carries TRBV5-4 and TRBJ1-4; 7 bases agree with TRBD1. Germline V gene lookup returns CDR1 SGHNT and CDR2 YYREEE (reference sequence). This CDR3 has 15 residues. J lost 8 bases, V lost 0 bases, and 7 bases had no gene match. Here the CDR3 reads CASSLVPDRAEKLFF. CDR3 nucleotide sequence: TGTGCCAGCAGCTTGGTTCCAGACAGGGCCGAAAAACTGTTTTTT.

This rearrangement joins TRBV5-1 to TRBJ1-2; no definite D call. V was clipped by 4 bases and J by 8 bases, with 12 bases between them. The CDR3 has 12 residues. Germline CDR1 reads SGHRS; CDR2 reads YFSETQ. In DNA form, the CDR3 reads TGCGCCAGCAGCCCCGGCGGGAGGGGCTACACCTTC. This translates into CASSPGGRGYTF. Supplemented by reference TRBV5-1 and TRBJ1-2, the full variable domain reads KAGVTQTPRYLIKTRGQQVTLSCSPISGHRSVSWYQQTPGQGLQFLFEYFSETQRNKGNFPGRFSGRQFSNSRSEMNVSTLELGDSALYLCASSPGGRGYTFGSGTRLTVV.

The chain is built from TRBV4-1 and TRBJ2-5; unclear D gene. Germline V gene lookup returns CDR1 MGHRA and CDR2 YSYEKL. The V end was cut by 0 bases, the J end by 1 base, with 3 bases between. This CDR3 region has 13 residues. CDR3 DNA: TGCGCCAGCAGCCAAGACCGCCAAGAGACCCAGTACTTC. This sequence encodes CASSQDRQETQYF.

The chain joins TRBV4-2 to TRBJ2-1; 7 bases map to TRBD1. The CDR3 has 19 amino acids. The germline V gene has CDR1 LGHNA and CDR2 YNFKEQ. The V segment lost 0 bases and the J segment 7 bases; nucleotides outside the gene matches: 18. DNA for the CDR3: TGTGCCAGCAGCCAAGATCCCCTGACAGGGCGGGTTTATCGGAATGAGCAGTTCTTC. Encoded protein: CASSQDPLTGRVYRNEQFF.

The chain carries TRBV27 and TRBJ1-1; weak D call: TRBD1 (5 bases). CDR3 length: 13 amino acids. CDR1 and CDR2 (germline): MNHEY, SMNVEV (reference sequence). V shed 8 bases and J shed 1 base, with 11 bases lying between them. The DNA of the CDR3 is TGTGCCAGCGGGTTAGACAGGAACACTGAAGCTTTCTTT. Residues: CASGLDRNTEAFF.

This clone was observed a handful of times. CDR3 sequence: CASSPPSGGSYEQYF. CDR3 bases: TGTGCCAGCAGCCCTCCTAGCGGCGGCTCCTACGAGCAGTACTTC. The V and J genes are TRBV6-5 and TRBJ2-7; 7 positions agree with TRBD2. From germline, CDR1 is MNHEY and CDR2 SVGAGI. The trim removed 6 bases at V and 0 bases at J, leaving 8 bases unmatched. This CDR3 region has 15 residues.

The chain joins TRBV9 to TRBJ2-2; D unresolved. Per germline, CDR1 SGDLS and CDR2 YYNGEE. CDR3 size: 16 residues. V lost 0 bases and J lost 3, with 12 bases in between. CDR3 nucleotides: TGTGCCAGCAGCGTAGGACCGGGTCGGGACACCGGGGAGCTGTTTTTT. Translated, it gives CASSVGPGRDTGELFF.

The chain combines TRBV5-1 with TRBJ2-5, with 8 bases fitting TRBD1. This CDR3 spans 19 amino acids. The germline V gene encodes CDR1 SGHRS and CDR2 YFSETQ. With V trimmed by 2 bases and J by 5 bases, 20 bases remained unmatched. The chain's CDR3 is CASSLRTGNKGVSGETQYF. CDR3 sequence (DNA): TGCGCCAGCAGCTTAAGGACAGGGAACAAAGGGGTCTCGGGGGAGACCCAGTACTTC.